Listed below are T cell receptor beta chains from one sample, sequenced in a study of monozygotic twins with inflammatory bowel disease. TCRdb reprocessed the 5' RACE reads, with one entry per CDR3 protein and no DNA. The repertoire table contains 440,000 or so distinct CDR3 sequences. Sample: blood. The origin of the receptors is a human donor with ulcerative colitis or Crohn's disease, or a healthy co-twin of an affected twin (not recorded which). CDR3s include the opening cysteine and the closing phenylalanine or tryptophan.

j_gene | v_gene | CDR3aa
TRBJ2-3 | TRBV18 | CASSGGLAGAGNTQYF
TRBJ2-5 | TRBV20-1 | CSAPHESHGETQYF
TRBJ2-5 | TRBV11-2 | CASSLAGPQVTQYF
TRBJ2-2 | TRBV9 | CASSVAKDRVGDTGELFF
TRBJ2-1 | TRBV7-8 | CASSGLGQGGTRRSQQFF
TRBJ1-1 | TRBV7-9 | CASSLTGANLNTEAFF
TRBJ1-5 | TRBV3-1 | CASSQGGEPQHF
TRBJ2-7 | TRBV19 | CASSILQGSSYEQYF
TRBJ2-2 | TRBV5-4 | CASSMEKRAKAGELFF
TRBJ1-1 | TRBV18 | CASSGERGTEAFF